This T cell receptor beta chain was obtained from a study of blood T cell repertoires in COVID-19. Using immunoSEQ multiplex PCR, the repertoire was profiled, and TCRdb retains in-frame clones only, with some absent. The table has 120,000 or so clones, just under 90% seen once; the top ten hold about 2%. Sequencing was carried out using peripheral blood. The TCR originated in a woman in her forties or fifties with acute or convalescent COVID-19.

This chain's CDR3 is CASSLGAATSSYEQYF. In DNA form, the CDR3 reads TGTGCCAGCAGCTTAGGGGCCGCCACAAGCTCCTACGAGCAGTACTTC. This rearrangement joins TRBV7-2 to TRBJ2-7; D is ambiguous. This CDR3 spans 16 amino acids. The germline V gene encodes CDR1 SGHTA and CDR2 FQGNSA. The V end was cut by 1 base, the J end by 0 bases, with 13 bases between.